A single sample is the source of the 9 T cell receptor beta chains below, sequenced in a study of identical twins. A single record per CDR3 protein comes from TCRdb applying MiXCR to the 5' RACE reads. The profile covers roughly 480,000 distinct CDR3 sequences, with 20% to 25% appearing a single time and about 2.7% taken by the ten largest. The sample also formed part of further work on T cells expressing NK-cell markers.

The sequenced sample consisted of CD4+ T cells sorted from blood. The receptor set was obtained from a woman aged 18-35 years in good health.

The chain recombines TRBV20-1 with TRBJ1-2; D is unclear. Trimming removed 1 base at V and 4 bases at J, with 13 bases between. From germline, CDR1 is DFQATT and CDR2 SNEGSKA (reference sequence). The CDR3 extends over 14 amino acids. CDR3 amino acids: CSARGSNGGYGYTF. CDR3 nucleotides: TGCAGTGCTAGAGGTTCTAACGGAGGCTATGGCTACACCTTC.

This clonotype has just a few counts. The rearrangement uses TRBV12-3 or TRBV12-4 and TRBJ2-7; 8 nucleotides agree with TRBD1. Trimming at V came to 5 bases and at J to 2 bases, leaving 11 bases not matched to a gene. The CDR3 length is 16 residues. This CDR3 is CASSLYRTGNPYEQYF. The CDR3 nucleotides read TGTGCCAGCAGTCTCTATCGGACAGGGAATCCCTACGAGCAGTACTTC.

In this sample, this clonotype turned up a few times. The CDR3 sequence is CASSFRGEQFF. CDR3 coding DNA: TGTGCCAGCAGTTTCAGGGGGGAGCAGTTCTTC. The gene calls are TRBV11-2 and TRBJ2-1; 7 nucleotides align to TRBD1. Trimming took 6 bases from V and 10 from J; bases not matched to a gene: 3. The germline V gene encodes CDR1 SGHAT and CDR2 FQNNGV. CDR3 size: 11 residues.

This clonotype was counted a few times. The V and J genes are TRBV15 and TRBJ1-2; D is perhaps TRBD1 (5 bases). The length of the CDR3 is 15 residues. Germline values: CDR1 LNHNV, CDR2 YYDKDF (reference sequence). Trimming pared 1 base from V and 3 bases from J, leaving 12 bases between. In DNA form, the CDR3 reads TGTGCCACCAGCAGAGGTGGGCAGGGAGACTATGGCTACACCTTC. This translates into CATSRGGQGDYGYTF.

The chain recombines TRBV4-3 with TRBJ2-6, with 7 bases that match TRBD1. The CDR3 contains 16 residues. Germline V gene sequence: CDR1 LGHNA, CDR2 YSLEER. J lost 1 base, V lost 3 bases, and 3 bases had no gene match. DNA of the CDR3: TGCGCCAGCAGCCACGAGACAGGGTCTGGGGCCAACGTCCTGACTTTC. Protein product: CASSHETGSGANVLTF.

This clonotype was detected ten times or more. A read error may account for a junction end that differs from germline. The chain links TRBV7-2 to TRBJ2-1; D might be TRBD2 (5 bases). Germline V gives CDR1 SGHTA, CDR2 FQGNSA. The CDR3 extends over 12 amino acids. The chain's CDR3 is CASSVANREQFF. CDR3 nucleotide sequence: TGTGCCAGCAGCGTAGCGAACCGGGAGCAGTTCTTC.

This clonotype was counted only a few times. The chain links TRBV6-5 to TRBJ2-1; D not certain. Germline CDR1 MNHEY, CDR2 SVGAGI. This CDR3 contains 14 residues. With 2 bases removed from V and 4 bases from J, the gap between germline ends came to 9 bases. The CDR3 nucleotides read TGTGCCAGCAGTTACGCCCCGGCATACAATGAGCAGTTCTTC. Residues: CASSYAPAYNEQFF.

This clonotype showed up many times. The gene calls are TRBV20-1 and TRBJ1-2; 9 nucleotides agree with TRBD1. This CDR3 contains 13 residues. Germline CDR1 DFQATT, CDR2 SNEGSKA (reference sequence). The CDR3 DNA reads as TGCAGCACCGCCGGGACAGGGTTCCATGGCTACACCTTC. Protein: CSTAGTGFHGYTF.

The rearrangement links TRBV2 to TRBJ1-2; unclear D gene. Trimming took 4 bases from V and 1 from J, leaving 7 bases between them. The CDR3 spans 13 residues. Germline V gives CDR1 SNHLY, CDR2 FYNNEI. The CDR3 is CASSADNNYGYTF. CDR3 DNA sequence: TGTGCCAGCAGTGCCGACAATAACTATGGCTACACCTTC.